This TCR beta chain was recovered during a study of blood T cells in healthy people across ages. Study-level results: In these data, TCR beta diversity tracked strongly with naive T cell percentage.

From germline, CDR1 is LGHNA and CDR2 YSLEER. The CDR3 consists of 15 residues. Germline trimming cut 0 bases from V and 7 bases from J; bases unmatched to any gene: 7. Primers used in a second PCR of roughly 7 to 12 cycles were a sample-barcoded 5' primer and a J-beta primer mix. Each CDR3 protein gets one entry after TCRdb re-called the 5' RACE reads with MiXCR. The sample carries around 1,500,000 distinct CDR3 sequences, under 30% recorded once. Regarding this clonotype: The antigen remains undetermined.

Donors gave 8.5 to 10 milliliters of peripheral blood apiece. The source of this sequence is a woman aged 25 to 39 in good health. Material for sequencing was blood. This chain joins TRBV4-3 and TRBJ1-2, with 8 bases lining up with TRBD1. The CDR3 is CASSQELQGALGYTF. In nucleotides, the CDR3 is TGCGCCAGCAGCCAAGAATTGCAGGGGGCGCTTGGCTACACCTTC.